These 15 T cell receptor delta chains originate from one sample sequenced in a study of gamma-delta T cells after stem cell transplantation. TCRdb reanalysed the RT-PCR reads via CATT. The sample has some 800 delta-chain clones; 15% are singletons. Sequenced material: gamma-delta T cells. These receptors all come from a human donor. It is not recorded whose cells these are; they may come from a transplant donor.

In the case of this clone: The protein TCRdb gives is from a much larger clone and does not agree with this DNA's translation at residue 11, likely a read error; the protein shown here comes from the DNA. J is TRDJ1 and V is TRDV2; 8 bases align to TRDD3. The CDR3 is 18 residues long. The germline CDR1 and CDR2 sequences are GEAIGNYY and EKD. The V and J ends lost 0 bases and 2 bases, in that order; junction bases with no gene match: 13. The CDR3 DNA follows: TGTGCCTGTGACACCCTAAAATTACTGGGGGGTACGACCGATAAACTCATCTTT. Translating gives CACDTLKLLGGTTDKLIF.

This clone was seen more than once but under ten times. The chain has TRDV2 and TRDJ1; the match to TRDD3 covers 9 bases. With V trimmed by 0 bases and J by 0 bases, 19 bases remained unmatched. Germline V gene sequence: CDR1 GEAIGNYY, CDR2 EKD. This CDR3 spans 21 amino acids. CDR3 DNA: TGTGCCTGTGACACCGTTCAAAAAAGTCTGGGGGATGAAACGTACACCGATAAACTCATCTTT. Translation: CACDTVQKSLGDETYTDKLIF.

Notes on this clone: This probably arose from a read error, given a far larger clone one base away. The sample contains more than one DNA sequence encoding this CDR3. V usage is TRDV1 and J usage is TRDJ1; D unclear. The CDR3 spans 17 residues. Germline loops: CDR1 TSWWSYY, CDR2 QGS. The chain's CDR3 is CALGKRITFRASDKLIF. Written as DNA, the CDR3 is TGTGCCCTTGGGAAACGAATCACATTTCGGGCTTCCGATAAACTCATCTTT.

About this clone: Since a much larger clone is just one base distant, this may be a read error. The chain carries TRDV2 and TRDJ1; 10 bases fit TRDD3. The J gene, not given by TCRdb, was assigned here from a germline match of the nucleotide sequence. V shed 0 bases and J 4 bases; nucleotides not matched to a gene: 7. Germline V gives CDR1 GEAIGNYY, CDR2 EKD. The CDR3 runs to 16 residues. The CDR3 loop reads CACDTVRGDTRDKLIF. CDR3 coding DNA: TGTGCCTGTGACACCGTTCGGGGGGATACGCGCGATAAACTCATCTTT.

As to this clone: TCRdb's protein for this DNA is that of a much larger clone and differs from the translation at residue 15, likely a read error; the protein shown is the DNA translation. V and J are TRDV1 and TRDJ4; 13 bases line up with TRDD3. The J segment lost 3 bases and the V segment lost 4 bases, leaving 17 bases of the junction unmatched. The CDR3 sequence is 19 residues long. The V gene's germline CDR1 is TSWWSYY and CDR2 QGS. CDR3 bases: TGTGCTCTTGGGGCCCCAGGGCCCTACTGGGGGATACGCTTTGGACCCCTGATCTTT. This encodes CALGAPGPYWGIRFGPLIF.

Concerning this clone itself: TCRdb has a much larger clone's protein, which differs at residues 5 and 6 from the translation of this DNA, likely because of a read error; what is shown is the protein translated from the DNA. The chain combines TRDV2 with TRDJ1; 10 positions match TRDD3. The germline V gene encodes CDR1 GEAIGNYY and CDR2 EKD. The CDR3 has 18 residues. V was clipped by 1 base and J by 0 bases; unmatched bases: 10. DNA for the CDR3: TGTGCCTGTGACACAGCGGGGGATACGCGATCTTACACCGATAAACTCATCTTT. This codes for CACDTAGDTRSYTDKLIF.

As for this clone: The TCRdb protein, from a much larger clone, departs from this DNA's translation at residue 9, likely by read error; the protein shown derives from the DNA. The chain carries TRDV1 and TRDJ2; TRDD3 agrees at 10 bases. Germline V lookup: CDR1 TSWWSYY, CDR2 QGS. CDR3 length: 14 amino acids. The trim removed 8 bases at V and 7 bases at J, leaving 7 bases unmatched. CDR3 region: CALILWGILAQLFF. The CDR3 DNA reads TGTGCTCTTATACTATGGGGGATACTAGCACAACTCTTCTTT.

By share, this clone ranks as medium-sized. The chain has TRDV1 and TRDJ1; TRDD3 matches 13 bases. The germline gives CDR1 TSWWSYY, CDR2 QGS. The V gene end was trimmed by 2 bases and the J gene end by 7 bases; junction bases not matched to a gene: 22. The CDR3 extends over 21 amino acids. The DNA of the CDR3 is TGTGCTCTTGGGGAAATTTCCTACCCCCTCCTACTGGGGGATACGCTGGGTAAACTCATCTTT. This sequence encodes CALGEISYPLLLGDTLGKLIF.

There are a few counts of this clone. TCRdb records a much larger clone's protein for this DNA, with a difference at residue 5 that likely arises from a read error; the protein given is the translation of the DNA. This rearrangement joins TRDV2 to TRDJ1; D possibly corresponds to TRDD3 (6 bases). Germline CDR1 GEAIGNYY, CDR2 EKD. The CDR3 has 17 amino acids. Deletions cut 3 bases from V and 0 bases from J, with 19 bases between. CDR3 amino acids: CACDAVGDLAYTDKLIF. The CDR3 DNA reads TGTGCCTGTGACGCAGTCGGGGATCTGGCCTACACCGATAAACTCATCTTT.

Sample share makes this clone large. The V call is TRDV2, the J call TRDJ1; no firm D call. The CDR3 totals 14 residues. The V end lost 5 bases, the J end lost 4 bases, and 16 bases lay between the germline ends. CDR1 and CDR2 from the germline V gene are GEAIGNYY and EKD. The CDR3 sequence is CACAALHNGDKLIF. The CDR3 nucleotides are TGTGCCTGTGCCGCTCTCCATAACGGCGATAAACTCATCTTT.

This chain connects TRDV2 to TRDJ1; D uncertain. TCRdb supplies no J gene; here it was assigned by aligning the nucleotide sequence to germline. V was shortened by 0 bases and J by 0 bases, with 10 bases between the two germline ends. The germline V gene encodes CDR1 GEAIGNYY and CDR2 EKD. CDR3 length: 15 amino acids. DNA for the CDR3: TGTGCCTGTGACACCGCTGCGCCTTACACCGATAAACTCATCTTT. Encoded protein: CACDTAAPYTDKLIF.

This clone was detected a few times. A far larger clone is only one base removed, so a read error is likely. The same CDR3 arises from other DNA sequences in this sample as well. The rearrangement uses TRDV1 and TRDJ1; D is uncertain. CDR3 length: 17 amino acids. Germline V gene lookup returns CDR1 TSWWSYY and CDR2 QGS. Trimming took 5 bases from V and 3 from J, leaving 22 bases between them. CDR3 sequence (DNA): TGTGCTCTTGGGAAGCGAATCACATTTCGGGCTTCCGATAAACTCATCTTT. Its translation: CALGKRITFRASDKLIF.

The V and J genes are TRDV1 and TRDJ1, with TRDD2 as a possible D gene (6 bases). Matching the DNA to germline supplied the J gene, which TCRdb does not give. V lost 1 base to trimming and J lost 8 bases, with 32 bases between them. The germline V gene has CDR1 TSWWSYY and CDR2 QGS. This CDR3 region has 20 residues. Here the CDR3 reads CALGEPSSSSRRTGDEKLIF. CDR3 DNA sequence: TGTGCTCTTGGGGAACCGTCTTCCTCCTCCCGGCGTACGGGTGACGAAAAACTCATCTTT.

This clone was seen only a few times. Other DNA sequences in this specimen translate into the identical CDR3. CDR3 residues: CACDTVMAQLGDRIGKLIF. The CDR3 nucleotides read TGTGCCTGTGACACCGTTATGGCACAGCTGGGGGATAGAATCGGCAAACTCATCTTT. The chain recombines TRDV2 with TRDJ1, with 10 bases lining up with TRDD3. The V gene end was trimmed by 0 bases and the J gene end by 8 bases; junction bases not matched to a gene: 20. The CDR3 length is 19 residues. Germline V CDR1 and CDR2: GEAIGNYY, EKD.

As for this clone: A read error may explain this, as a much larger clone is one base away. The chain combines TRDV2 with TRDJ1; the match to TRDD2 covers 8 bases. Per germline, CDR1 GEAIGNYY and CDR2 EKD. With V trimmed by 0 bases and J by 4 bases, 27 bases remained unmatched. The CDR3 length is 22 residues. The CDR3 spells CACDTGNLPTPPGLTTRDKLIF. The CDR3 coding sequence is TGTGCCTGTGACACCGGAAATCTTCCTACGCCTCCTGGGCTCACTACGCGCGATAAACTCATCTTT.